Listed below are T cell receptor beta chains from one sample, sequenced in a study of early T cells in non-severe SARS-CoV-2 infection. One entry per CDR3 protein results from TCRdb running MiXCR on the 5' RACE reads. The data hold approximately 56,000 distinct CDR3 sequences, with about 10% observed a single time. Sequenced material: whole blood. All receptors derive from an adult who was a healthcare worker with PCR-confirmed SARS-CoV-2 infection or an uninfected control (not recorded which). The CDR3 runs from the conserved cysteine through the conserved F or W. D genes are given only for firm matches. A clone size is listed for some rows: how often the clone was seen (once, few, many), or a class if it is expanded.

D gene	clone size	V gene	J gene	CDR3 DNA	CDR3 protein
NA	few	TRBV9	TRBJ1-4	TGTGCCAGCAGCGTAGGGGCAGGGTCGGAAAAACTGTTTTTT	CASSVGAGSEKLFF
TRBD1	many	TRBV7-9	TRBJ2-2	TGTGCCAGCAGCCGCACAGGGGGAGAGACCGGGGAGCTGTTTTTT	CASSRTGGETGELFF
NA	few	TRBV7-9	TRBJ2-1	TGTGCCAGCACCCCTCCCGGAACCTCACTCCGGCAGTTCTTC	CASTPPGTSLRQFF
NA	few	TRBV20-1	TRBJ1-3	TGCAGTGCTAGAGATGATGGAGGGGCTGGAAACACCATATATTTT	CSARDDGGAGNTIYF
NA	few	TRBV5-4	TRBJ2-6	TGTGCCAGCGCGCCCCCCTCTGGGGCCAACGTCCTGACTTTC	CASAPPSGANVLTF
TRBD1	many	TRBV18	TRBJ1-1	TGTGCCAGCTCACAGGGACAGGGGACCACTGAAGCTTTCTTT	CASSQGQGTTEAFF
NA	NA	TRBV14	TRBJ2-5	TGTGCCAGCAGCCATCTCCCCCAGGAGACCCAGTACTTC	CASSHLPQETQYF
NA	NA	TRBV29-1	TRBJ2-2	TGCAGCGCGACCCACGGCGGGGAGCTGTTTTTT	CSATHGGELFF
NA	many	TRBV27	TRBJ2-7	TGTGCCAGCAGCCCGCGGGGTCCCCAAGACTCCGAGCAGTACTTC	CASSPRGPQDSEQYF
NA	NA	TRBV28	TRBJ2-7	TGTGCCAGCAGAGGGACCCAACCCCAGTCCGAGCAGTACTTC	CASRGTQPQSEQYF
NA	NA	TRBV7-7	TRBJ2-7	TGTGCTAGCAGCTTGGTCGCAGGCGCCTACGAGCAGTACTTC	CASSLVAGAYEQYF
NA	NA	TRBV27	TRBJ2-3	TGTGCCAGCAGCCCCTGGGGGTATACAGATACGCAGTATTTT	CASSPWGYTDTQYF
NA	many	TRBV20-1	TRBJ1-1	TGCAGTGCTAAACCTCCCGGGAGGGTCACTGAAGCTTTCTTT	CSAKPPGRVTEAFF
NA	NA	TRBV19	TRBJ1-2	TGTGCCAGTAGTGTGACCGGTAACTATGGCTACACCTTC	CASSVTGNYGYTF
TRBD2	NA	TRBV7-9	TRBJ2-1	TGTGCCAGCAGCTTCGGTCGGCGGGAGCTGGATGAGCAGTTCTTC	CASSFGRRELDEQFF
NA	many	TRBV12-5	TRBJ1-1	TGTGCTAGTGGTTTGGTACTCGGAAGCCTGAACACTGAAGCTTTCTTT	CASGLVLGSLNTEAFF
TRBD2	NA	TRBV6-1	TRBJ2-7	TGTGCCAGCAGTGGGTGGCCAGCGGGAGCGAACGAGCAGTACTTC	CASSGWPAGANEQYF
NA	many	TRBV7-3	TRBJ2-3	TGTGCCAGCAGCCGAGGAACCGCAGATACGCAGTATTTT	CASSRGTADTQYF
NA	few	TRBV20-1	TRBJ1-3	TGCAGTGCGAGTGACAGGACGTCGGGAAACACCATATATTTT	CSASDRTSGNTIYF
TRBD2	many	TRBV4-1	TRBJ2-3	TGCGCCAGCAGCCAAGGACTAGCGGGCCCCCGTAGGGATACGCAGTATTTT	CASSQGLAGPRRDTQYF
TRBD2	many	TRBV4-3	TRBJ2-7	TGCGCCAGCAGCCTTGCCGGGACTAGCGGCGAGCAGTACTTC	CASSLAGTSGEQYF
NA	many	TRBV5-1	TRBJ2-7	TGCGCCAGCAGTTCACGTTCTCTGGAGTACGAGCAGTACTTC	CASSSRSLEYEQYF
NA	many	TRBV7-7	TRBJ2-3	TGTGCTAGCAGCTTAGCCCGGGAAAGTGGTGGAGATACGCAGTATTTT	CASSLARESGGDTQYF
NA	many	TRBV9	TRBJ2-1	TGTGCCAGCAGCGTAGTGGGCCATAACAATGAGCAGTTCTTC	CASSVVGHNNEQFF
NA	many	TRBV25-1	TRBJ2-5	TGTGCCAGCAGTGAGGGGAGAGGGGATTTGGAGACCCAGTACTTC	CASSEGRGDLETQYF
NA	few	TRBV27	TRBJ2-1	TGTGCCAGCTCGATTGACCCCGCCTACAATGAGCAGTTCTTC	CASSIDPAYNEQFF
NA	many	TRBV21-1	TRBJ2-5	TGTGCCAGCAGCAAAGGGACTAGCGGGAGAGGTGTCCAAGAGACCCAGTACTTC	CASSKGTSGRGVQETQYF
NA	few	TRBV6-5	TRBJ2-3	TGTGCCAGCAGTTACAATGGAGATACGCAGTATTTT	CASSYNGDTQYF
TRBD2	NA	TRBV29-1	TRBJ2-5	TGCAGCGTTGAAGATCATGCGGGCGGGGGAGAGACCCAGTACTTC	CSVEDHAGGGETQYF
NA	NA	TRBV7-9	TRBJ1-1	TGTGCCAGCAGCACTCCGACAGGTTTAGGTGAAGCTTTCTTT	CASSTPTGLGEAFF
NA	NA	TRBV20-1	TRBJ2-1	TGCAGTGCTAGTCCCGTCGGATCTCAGTTCTTC	CSASPVGSQFF
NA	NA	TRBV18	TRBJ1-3	TGTGCCAGCTCACCATTGGAGGGAGCGTCTGGAAACACCATATATTTT	CASSPLEGASGNTIYF
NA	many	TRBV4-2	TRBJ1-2	TGTGCCAGCAGCCAAGAACAACGAAACTATGGCTACACCTTC	CASSQEQRNYGYTF
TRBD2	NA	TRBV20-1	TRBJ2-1	TGCAGTGCTAGGGGGACTAGCGTCTTCAATGAGCAGTTCTTC	CSARGTSVFNEQFF
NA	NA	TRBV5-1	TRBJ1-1	TGCGCCACCCGAGGACAATTGAACACTGAAGCTTTCTTT	CATRGQLNTEAFF
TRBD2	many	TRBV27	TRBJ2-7	TGTGCCAGCAGTTTAGATGGGACTAGCGGGTTCGAGCAGTACTTC	CASSLDGTSGFEQYF
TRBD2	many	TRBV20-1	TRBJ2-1	TGCAGTGCTAAAACGACTAGCGCCTACAATGAGCAGTTCTTC	CSAKTTSAYNEQFF
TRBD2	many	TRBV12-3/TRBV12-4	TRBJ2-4	TGTGCCAGCAGTTTTCTAGCGGGAGGGCCGTGGTCGGCCAAAAACATTCAGTACTTC	CASSFLAGGPWSAKNIQYF
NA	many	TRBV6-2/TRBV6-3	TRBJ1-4	TGTGCCAGCAGTTACGAGCCCGGGAGTTTTTCTGAAAAACTGTTTTTT	CASSYEPGSFSEKLFF
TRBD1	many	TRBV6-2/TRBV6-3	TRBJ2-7	TGTGCCAAGTTGACAGGGGGCTCCTACGAGCAGTACTTC	CAKLTGGSYEQYF
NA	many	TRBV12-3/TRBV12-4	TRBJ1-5	TGTGCCAGCAGTTCGTTCCAGGGGACTGGGATCAATCAGCCCCAGCATTTT	CASSSFQGTGINQPQHF
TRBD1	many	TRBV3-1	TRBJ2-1	TGTGCCAGCAGCCAAGGGACAGGGGTCGTCAATGAGCAGTTCTTC	CASSQGTGVVNEQFF
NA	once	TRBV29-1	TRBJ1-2	TGCAGCGTTGATGGCAGAAACTATGGCTACACCTTC	CSVDGRNYGYTF
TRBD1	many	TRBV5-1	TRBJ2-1	TGCGCCAGCAGCTTGGCAGGGGGCGCGTTCAATGAGCAGTTCTTC	CASSLAGGAFNEQFF
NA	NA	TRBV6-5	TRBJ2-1	TGTGCCAGCCTTAGTGCCCATGAGCAGTTCTTC	CASLSAHEQFF
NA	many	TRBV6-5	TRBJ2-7	TGTGCCAGCAGTTATCAAAGGGGCCCCTACGAGCAGTACTTC	CASSYQRGPYEQYF
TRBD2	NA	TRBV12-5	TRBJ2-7	TGTGCTAGTGGTTTGGTACACGGGACTAGTCCCTACGAGCAGTACTTC	CASGLVHGTSPYEQYF
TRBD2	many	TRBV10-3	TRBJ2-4	TGTGCCATCAGTGATTATAGCGGGAGGCAGGGCATTCAGTACTTC	CAISDYSGRQGIQYF
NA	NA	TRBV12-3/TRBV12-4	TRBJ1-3	TGTGCCAGCAGCTTGCTCTCTGGAAACACCATATATTTT	CASSLLSGNTIYF